The rows below give T cell receptor beta chains drawn from one sample of a study of T cell changes during pregnancy in multiple sclerosis. Repertoires were generated with immunoSEQ multiplex PCR, while TCRdb's copy carries only in-frame clones and drops some. Seen here are tens of thousands of clones, approximately 90% observed once, and the top ten hold around 1.4%. Sequences were derived from peripheral blood, sampled before pregnancy. Receptor source: a female donor with multiple sclerosis, enrolled in a pregnancy study. CDR3s include the opening cysteine and the closing phenylalanine or tryptophan. The order of the fields is V gene, D gene, clone size, J gene, CDR3 DNA, CDR3 protein. The D gene is left open where the match is weak. Rows may omit the clone size; those that give it use once, few, many or a size class.

TRBV6-1	TRBD1	-	TRBJ2-7	TGTGCCAGCAGCCCGTACAGGACAGGGCGAGTGGAGCAGTACTTC	CASSPYRTGRVEQYF
TRBV11-3	TRBD1	once	TRBJ2-7	TGTGCCAGCAGACCTGGGACAGGGGGCGAGCAGTACTTC	CASRPGTGGEQYF
TRBV15	TRBD1	-	TRBJ2-7	TGTGCCACCAGCAGGGACAGGGTGTACCAGTACTTC	CATSRDRVYQYF
TRBV7-9	TRBD1	-	TRBJ2-5	TGTGCCAGCAGCTTACCATTAGGACAGGGTTTGGAGACCCAGTACTTC	CASSLPLGQGLETQYF
TRBV15	TRBD1	-	TRBJ1-1	TGTGCCACCAGCAGAGATTATGGGACAGGGGGTTATGGTTTCTTT	CATSRDYGTGGYGFF
TRBV5-1	-	-	TRBJ2-7	TGCGCCAGCAGCTCACAAGGAGGGTACGAGCAGTACTTC	CASSSQGGYEQYF
TRBV5-4	TRBD2	-	TRBJ2-7	TGTGCCAGCAGCTTACGGGGGGGCGAGCAGTACTTC	CASSLRGGEQYF
TRBV10-1	TRBD2	few	TRBJ2-2	TGCGCCAGCAGTGCCAGGCGGGGGAGGGCCGGGGAGCTGTTTTTT	CASSARRGRAGELFF
TRBV27	-	few	TRBJ2-2	TGTGCCAGCAGTTCCCCACTCAAGGACTACACCGGGGAGCTGTTTTTT	CASSSPLKDYTGELFF
TRBV4-1	TRBD2	-	TRBJ2-1	TGCGCCAGCAGCCCCTTCGTACTAGCGCCCAATGAGCAGTTCTTC	CASSPFVLAPNEQFF
TRBV7-9	-	-	TRBJ1-5	TGTGCCAGCAGCTCGGGTGAGAGGGGGAGCAATCAGCCCCAGCATTTT	CASSSGERGSNQPQHF
TRBV2	TRBD1	-	TRBJ2-2	TGTGCCAGCAAGAGGACAGGGAACACCGGGGAGCTGTTTTTT	CASKRTGNTGELFF
TRBV5-5	-	-	TRBJ1-2	TGTGCCAGCAGCTTTCTTTACCGCCCGGATGGCTACACCTTC	CASSFLYRPDGYTF
TRBV7-2	-	-	TRBJ2-3	TGTGCCAGCAGCTTAACGGGGGGCTTCCCCTCAGATACGCAGTATTTT	CASSLTGGFPSDTQYF
TRBV19	TRBD1	-	TRBJ1-1	TGTGCCAGTAGGACAGGGCAGAACACTGAAGCTTTCTTT	CASRTGQNTEAFF
TRBV4-1	-	-	TRBJ1-5	TGCGCCAGCAGCCAAGATGTCCAGGGAATTTATCAGCCCCAGCATTTT	CASSQDVQGIYQPQHF
TRBV7-9	-	-	TRBJ1-2	TGTGCCAGCGGAACCGGGGGTGTGTCCGGCTACACCTTC	CASGTGGVSGYTF
TRBV5-6	-	-	TRBJ1-1	TGTGCCAGCAGCCTTCTGGGGGAGGTCACTGAAGCTTTCTTT	CASSLLGEVTEAFF
TRBV14	-	-	TRBJ2-7	TGTGCCAGCAGCCAACAGGGTCCCTACGAGCAGTACTTC	CASSQQGPYEQYF
TRBV2	-	-	TRBJ2-5	TGTGCCAGCAGTGACGTAGGGGCCTTTTATGAGACCCAGTACTTC	CASSDVGAFYETQYF
TRBV27	TRBD1	-	TRBJ1-2	TGTGCCAGCAGTTTGACCGGGACAGCCGGTGGCTACACCTTC	CASSLTGTAGGYTF
TRBV25-1	-	-	TRBJ2-5	TGTGCCAGCAACCCCGACGGGCCAGGAGGGACCCAGTACTTC	CASNPDGPGGTQYF
TRBV28	-	-	TRBJ2-7	TGTGCCAGCACCCCCGGAGGGAGGCAGGTCGACGAGCAGTACTTC	CASTPGGRQVDEQYF
TRBV19	TRBD2	-	TRBJ2-3	TGTGCCACTTCGGCCGGGGGGGCCTCTACAGATACGCAGTATTTT	CATSAGGASTDTQYF
TRBV2	-	-	TRBJ2-3	TGTGCCAGCAGGACCGGGACTAGCACAGATACGCAGTATTTT	CASRTGTSTDTQYF
TRBV7-3	-	once	TRBJ2-3	TGTGCCAGCAGCTTAAGTGGGCCATACACAGATACGCAGTATTTT	CASSLSGPYTDTQYF
TRBV5-6	-	-	TRBJ2-2	TGTGCCACTCCGGTGCCGGGAAGCGACGGCACCGGGGAGCTGTTTTTT	CATPVPGSDGTGELFF
TRBV7-6	-	-	TRBJ1-1	TGTGCCAGCAGCTTAGGGGGAGGGAACACTGAAGCTTTCTTT	CASSLGGGNTEAFF
TRBV7-8	TRBD2	-	TRBJ2-3	TGTGCCAGCACCTCCCTAGCGGGGGTCGGCACAGATACGCAGTATTTT	CASTSLAGVGTDTQYF
TRBV29-1	-	-	TRBJ1-5	TGCAGCGCCCTTTTCCGGGACTCCACGGGGGATAGCAATCAGCCCCAGCATTTT	CSALFRDSTGDSNQPQHF
TRBV11-2	-	once	TRBJ1-4	TGTGCCAGCAGCTTCCACAGTCTTATCGCAGGGTCCACTAATGAAAAACTGTTTTTT	CASSFHSLIAGSTNEKLFF
TRBV9	TRBD1	-	TRBJ2-6	TGTGCCAGCAGCCTACCCCGGGGACAGGGGGGCTCCGGGGCCAACGTCCTGACTTTC	CASSLPRGQGGSGANVLTF
TRBV27	TRBD2	-	TRBJ2-1	TGTGCCAGCAGGAGACTAGCGGGGGGGTTGGATGAGCAGTTCTTC	CASRRLAGGLDEQFF
TRBV10-3	TRBD1	-	TRBJ1-5	TGTGCCATCCAGGGACAGGAGAATCAGCCCCAGCATTTT	CAIQGQENQPQHF
TRBV11-2	TRBD2	-	TRBJ2-1	TGTGCCAGCAGCTTAGATAGTAGCGGGGGGGTTCAGTTCTTC	CASSLDSSGGVQFF
TRBV9	-	-	TRBJ2-5	TGTGCCAGCAGCCTTCTGGGTCTAGAACAAGAGACCCAGTACTTC	CASSLLGLEQETQYF
TRBV15	TRBD1	-	TRBJ1-6	TGTGCCACCAGCAGGGGTCCGGAACAGGGGAAGGTGCGTTCACCCCTCCACTTT	CATSRGPEQGKVRSPLHF